These 3 T cell receptor beta chains originate from one sample sequenced in a study of long-term antiretroviral therapy in people with HIV. Run at survey level, the immunoSEQ assay was version v3.0. The method was immunoSEQ multiplex PCR; TCRdb's version includes in-frame clones alone and lacks a portion of them. The repertoire holds approximately 37,000 clones, with roughly four fifths as singletons. The material was unsorted PBMCs, obtained 1 year after starting antiretroviral therapy. The receptors were gathered from a young man with HIV.

The chain joins TRBV25-1 to TRBJ2-2; D may correspond to TRBD1 or TRBD2 (5 bases each). The germline CDR1 and CDR2 sequences are MGHDK and SYGVNS. This CDR3 contains 15 residues. V lost 4 bases, J lost 3 bases, and 12 bases lay in between. The CDR3 DNA reads TGTGCCAGCAGTGGACCGGGACCTTACACCGGGGAGCTGTTTTTT. The encoded protein is CASSGPGPYTGELFF.

This chain links TRBV7-2 with TRBJ2-1, with 7 bases matching TRBD2. V dropped 6 bases and J dropped 3; count of bases not matched to a gene: 8. This CDR3 has 15 amino acids. CDR1 is SGHTA, CDR2 FQGNSA, per germline. DNA for the CDR3: TGTGCCAGCAGTACGTCTAGCGGCCACTACAATGAGCAGTTCTTC. Translation: CASSTSSGHYNEQFF.

The CDR3 is CASSIRDTLPAFF. CDR3 DNA sequence: TGTGCCAGTAGTATAAGGGACACTCTCCCTGCTTTCTTT. The V call is TRBV19, the J call TRBJ1-1; tentatively, D is TRBD1 (6 bases). V was shortened by 2 bases and J by 11 bases, with 15 bases between the two germline ends. The CDR3 extends over 13 amino acids. Germline values: CDR1 LNHDA, CDR2 SQIVND (reference sequence).